Sequencing of this TCR beta chain was carried out in a study of preoperative IRX-2 immunotherapy in early breast cancer (dated by TCRdb to between 2018 and 2021). With regard to this clone: The antigen it recognizes is unknown. One base away there is no much larger clone; base qualities are not given.

The CDR3 covers 18 residues, taking in both the cysteine and the phenylalanine. The CDR3 DNA has 54 bases and is translated from base 1. The library was built by means of the immunoSEQ multiplex PCR assay. TCRdb obtained this table from immuneACCESS and retained in-frame rearrangements with V and J assigned. These tables miss some clones; where compared with another copy, unresolved V genes account for less than half of the shortfall, and the remainder is unexplained. The sample table holds roughly 24,000 clones, of which 85% to 95% were seen once. Clones ranked in the top ten supply 15% to 20% of the sample. The sample's treatment or condition label is to be understood as: preoperative locoregional IRX-2 cytokine immunotherapy. The samples were obtained from a phase Ib study in which preoperative, locoregional IRX-2 cytokine immunotherapy intended to prime immune responses was tested. Patients with early-stage breast cancer who were given IRX-2 before surgery served as donors.

The rearranged segments are TRBV21-1 and TRBJ2-2; the table assigns TRBD2, which was not confirmed against the DNA. TRBV21-1 is deemed a pseudogene. This TCR derives from a human donor with breast cancer. This specimen was tumor tissue, taken after IRX-2 immunotherapy. The CDR3 sequence is CASSNPLAGGPGTGELFF. The sequenced DNA is TGTGCCAGCAGCAATCCACTAGCGGGAGGGCCGGGAACCGGGGAGCTGTTTTTT.